This T cell receptor beta chain was found in a study of control samples from healthy donors and cancer patients. Germline V gene sequence: CDR1 MNHEY, CDR2 SVGEGT. The CDR3 runs to 18 residues. V was clipped by 4 bases and J by 4 bases; unmatched bases: 16. Some clones are missing from TCRdb's copy, which holds only in-frame ones; the method was immunoSEQ multiplex PCR. The sample holds fewer than 200,000 clones; approximately 90% are singletons and the top ten take around 11%. The specimen was blood. This chain links TRBV6-2 or TRBV6-3 with TRBJ1-2, with 9 bases identical to TRBD1. The clonotype comes from a man aged 30 to 39 in good health. The CDR3 DNA reads as TGTGCCAGCAGTTCCCGGGCTCTTGGGACAGGGTCGGCCTATGGCTACACCTTC. This encodes CASSSRALGTGSAYGYTF.